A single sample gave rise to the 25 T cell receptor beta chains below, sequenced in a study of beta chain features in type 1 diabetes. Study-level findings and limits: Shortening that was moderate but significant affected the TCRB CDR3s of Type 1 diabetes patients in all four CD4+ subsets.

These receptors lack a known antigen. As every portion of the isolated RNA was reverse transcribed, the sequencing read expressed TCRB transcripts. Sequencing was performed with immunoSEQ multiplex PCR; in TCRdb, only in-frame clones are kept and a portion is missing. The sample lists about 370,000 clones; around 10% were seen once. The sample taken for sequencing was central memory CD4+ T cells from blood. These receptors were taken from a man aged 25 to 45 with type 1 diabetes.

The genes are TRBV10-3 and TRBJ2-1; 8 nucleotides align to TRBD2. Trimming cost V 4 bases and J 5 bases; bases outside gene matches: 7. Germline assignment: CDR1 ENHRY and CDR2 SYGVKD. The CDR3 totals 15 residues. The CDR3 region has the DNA TGTGCCATCAGTGGGAGCGGGAGTGGCGACAATGAGCAGTTCTTC. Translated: CAISGSGSGDNEQFF.

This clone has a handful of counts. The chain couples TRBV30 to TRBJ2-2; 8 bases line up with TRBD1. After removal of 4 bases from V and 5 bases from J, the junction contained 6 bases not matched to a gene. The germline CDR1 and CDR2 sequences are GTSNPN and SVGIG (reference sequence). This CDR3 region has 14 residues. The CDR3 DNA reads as TGTGCCTGGACCAGGGGGCGACGAACCGGGGAGCTGTTTTTT. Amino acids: CAWTRGRRTGELFF.

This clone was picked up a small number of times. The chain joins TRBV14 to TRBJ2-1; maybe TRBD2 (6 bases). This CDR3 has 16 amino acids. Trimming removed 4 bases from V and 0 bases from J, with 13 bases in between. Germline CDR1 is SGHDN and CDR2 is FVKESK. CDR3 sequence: CASSPLEGSSYNEQFF. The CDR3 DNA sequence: TGTGCCAGCAGCCCCCTGGAGGGAAGCTCCTACAATGAGCAGTTCTTC.

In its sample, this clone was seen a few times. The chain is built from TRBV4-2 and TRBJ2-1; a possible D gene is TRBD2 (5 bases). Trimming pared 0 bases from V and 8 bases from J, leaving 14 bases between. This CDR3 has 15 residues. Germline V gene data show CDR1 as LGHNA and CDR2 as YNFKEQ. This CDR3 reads CASSQDLTGSDEQFF. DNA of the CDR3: TGTGCCAGCAGCCAAGATCTGACGGGGAGCGATGAGCAGTTCTTC.

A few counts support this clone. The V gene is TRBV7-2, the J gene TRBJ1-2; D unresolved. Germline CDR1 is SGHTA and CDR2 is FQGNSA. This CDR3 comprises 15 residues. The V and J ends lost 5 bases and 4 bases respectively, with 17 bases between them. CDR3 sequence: CASSPQQHRSYGYTF. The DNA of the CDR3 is TGTGCCAGCAGCCCTCAACAACATCGGAGCTATGGCTACACCTTC. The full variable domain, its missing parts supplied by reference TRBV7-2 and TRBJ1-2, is GAGVSQSPSNKVTEKGKDVELRCDPISGHTALYWYRQSLGQGLEFLIYFQGNSAPDKSGLPSDRFSAERTGGSVSTLTIQRTQQEDSAVYLCASSPQQHRSYGYTFGSGTRLTVV.

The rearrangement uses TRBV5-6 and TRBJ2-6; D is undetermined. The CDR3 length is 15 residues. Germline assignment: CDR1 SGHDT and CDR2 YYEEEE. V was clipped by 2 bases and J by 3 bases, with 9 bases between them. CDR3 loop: CASSLVEGGANVLTF. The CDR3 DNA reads TGTGCCAGCAGCTTAGTCGAAGGTGGGGCCAACGTCCTGACTTTC.

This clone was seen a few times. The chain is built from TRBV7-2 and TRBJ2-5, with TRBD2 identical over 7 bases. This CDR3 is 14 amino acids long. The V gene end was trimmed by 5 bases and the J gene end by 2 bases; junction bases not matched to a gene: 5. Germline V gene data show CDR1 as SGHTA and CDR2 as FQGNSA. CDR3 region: CASSPGGGQETQYF. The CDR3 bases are TGTGCCAGCAGCCCTGGGGGGGGGCAAGAGACCCAGTACTTC.

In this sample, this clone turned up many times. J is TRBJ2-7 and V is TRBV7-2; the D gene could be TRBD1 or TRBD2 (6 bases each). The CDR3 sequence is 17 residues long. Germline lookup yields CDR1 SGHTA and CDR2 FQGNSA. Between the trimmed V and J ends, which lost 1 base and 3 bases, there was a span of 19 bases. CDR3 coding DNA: TGTGCCAGCAGCTTAGAAGTCGGGGGCGCAAAGTACTACGAGCAGTACTTC. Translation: CASSLEVGGAKYYEQYF. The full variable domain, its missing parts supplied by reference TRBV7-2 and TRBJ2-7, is GAGVSQSPSNKVTEKGKDVELRCDPISGHTALYWYRQSLGQGLEFLIYFQGNSAPDKSGLPSDRFSAERTGGSVSTLTIQRTQQEDSAVYLCASSLEVGGAKYYEQYFGPGTRLTVT.

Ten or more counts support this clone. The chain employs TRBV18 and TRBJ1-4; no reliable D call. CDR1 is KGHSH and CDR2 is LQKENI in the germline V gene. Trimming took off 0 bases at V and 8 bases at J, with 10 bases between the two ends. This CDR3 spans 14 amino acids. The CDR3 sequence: CASSPPNLGEKLFF. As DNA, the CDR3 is TGTGCCAGCTCACCACCTAATCTTGGCGAAAAACTGTTTTTT.

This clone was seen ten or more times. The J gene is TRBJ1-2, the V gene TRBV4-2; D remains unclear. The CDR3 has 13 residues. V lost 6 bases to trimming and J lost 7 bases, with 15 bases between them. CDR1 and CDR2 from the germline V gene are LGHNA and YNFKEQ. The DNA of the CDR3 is TGTGCCAGCAGGCTGGGTCGGGAGGCTGGCTACACCTTC. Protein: CASRLGREAGYTF.

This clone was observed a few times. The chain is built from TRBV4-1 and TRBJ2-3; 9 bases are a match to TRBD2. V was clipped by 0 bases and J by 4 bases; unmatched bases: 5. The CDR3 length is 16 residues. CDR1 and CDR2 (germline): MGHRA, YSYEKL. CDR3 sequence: CASSQEGGRVADTQYF. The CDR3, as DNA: TGCGCCAGCAGCCAAGAGGGCGGGAGGGTCGCAGATACGCAGTATTTT.

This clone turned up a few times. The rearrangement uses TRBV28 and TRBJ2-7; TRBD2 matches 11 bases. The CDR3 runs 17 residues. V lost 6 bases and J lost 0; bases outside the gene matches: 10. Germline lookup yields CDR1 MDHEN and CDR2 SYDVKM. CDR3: CASRGLGLAESSYEQYF. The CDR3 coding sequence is TGTGCCAGCAGGGGACTGGGACTAGCGGAGAGCTCCTACGAGCAGTACTTC.

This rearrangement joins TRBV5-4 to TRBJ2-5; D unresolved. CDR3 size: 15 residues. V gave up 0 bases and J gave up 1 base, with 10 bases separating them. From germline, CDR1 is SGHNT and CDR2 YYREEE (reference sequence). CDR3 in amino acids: CASSLEAGTQETQYF. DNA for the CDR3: TGTGCCAGCAGCTTGGAGGCCGGAACCCAAGAGACCCAGTACTTC.

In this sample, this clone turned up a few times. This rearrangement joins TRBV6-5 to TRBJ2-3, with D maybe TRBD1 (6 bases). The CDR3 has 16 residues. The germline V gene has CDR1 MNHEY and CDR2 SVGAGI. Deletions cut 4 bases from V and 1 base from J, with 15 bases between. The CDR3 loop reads CASSWIRTAGTDTQYF. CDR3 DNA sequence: TGTGCCAGCAGTTGGATTAGGACAGCCGGCACAGATACGCAGTATTTT.

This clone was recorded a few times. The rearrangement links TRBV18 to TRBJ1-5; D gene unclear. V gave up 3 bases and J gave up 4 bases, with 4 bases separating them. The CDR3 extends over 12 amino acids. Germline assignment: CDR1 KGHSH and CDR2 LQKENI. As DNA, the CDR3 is TGTGCCAGCTCACCGATGAATCAGCCCCAGCATTTT. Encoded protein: CASSPMNQPQHF.

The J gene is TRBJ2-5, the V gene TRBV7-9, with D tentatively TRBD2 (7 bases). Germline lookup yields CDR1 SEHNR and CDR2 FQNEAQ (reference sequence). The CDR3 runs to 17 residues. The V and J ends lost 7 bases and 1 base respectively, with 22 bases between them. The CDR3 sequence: CASNLYGGAGVQETQYF. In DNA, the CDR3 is TGTGCCAGCAATCTATACGGGGGCGCGGGGGTCCAAGAGACCCAGTACTTC.

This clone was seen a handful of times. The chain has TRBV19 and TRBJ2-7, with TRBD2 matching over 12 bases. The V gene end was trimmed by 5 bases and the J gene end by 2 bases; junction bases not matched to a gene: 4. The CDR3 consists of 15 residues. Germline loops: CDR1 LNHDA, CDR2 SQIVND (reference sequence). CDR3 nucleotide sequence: TGTGCCAGTAGTCTAGCGGGAGGGCTTACCTACGAGCAGTACTTC. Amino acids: CASSLAGGLTYEQYF.

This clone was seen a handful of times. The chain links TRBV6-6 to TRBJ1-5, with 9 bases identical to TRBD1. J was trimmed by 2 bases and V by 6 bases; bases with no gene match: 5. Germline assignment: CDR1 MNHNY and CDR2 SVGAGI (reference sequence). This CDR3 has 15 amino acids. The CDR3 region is CASRRDRGGNQPQHF. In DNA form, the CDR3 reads TGTGCCAGCAGACGCGACAGGGGGGGCAATCAGCCCCAGCATTTT.

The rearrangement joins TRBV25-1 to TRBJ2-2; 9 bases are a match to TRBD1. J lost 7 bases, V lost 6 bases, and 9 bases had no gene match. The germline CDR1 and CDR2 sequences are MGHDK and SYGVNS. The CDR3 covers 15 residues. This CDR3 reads CASRRGQGLVGELFF. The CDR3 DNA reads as TGTGCCAGCAGACGAGGACAGGGGCTTGTCGGGGAGCTGTTTTTT.

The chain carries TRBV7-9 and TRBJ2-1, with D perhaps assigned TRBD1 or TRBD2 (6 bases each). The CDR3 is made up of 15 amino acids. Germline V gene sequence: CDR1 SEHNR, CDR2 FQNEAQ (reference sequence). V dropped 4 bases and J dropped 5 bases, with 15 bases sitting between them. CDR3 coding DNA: TGTGCCAGCAGCTCGGGGGCGGGATTGGACAATGAGCAGTTCTTC. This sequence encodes CASSSGAGLDNEQFF.

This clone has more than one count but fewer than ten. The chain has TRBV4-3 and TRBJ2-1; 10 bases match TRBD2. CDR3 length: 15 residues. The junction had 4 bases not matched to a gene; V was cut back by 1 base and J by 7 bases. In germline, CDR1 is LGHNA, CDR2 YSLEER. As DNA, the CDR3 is TGCGCCAGCAGCCAAGTCTCTAGCGGGAGAAATGAGCAGTTCTTC. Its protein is CASSQVSSGRNEQFF.

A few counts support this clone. The CDR3 region is CASSWGGTSGQPGELFF. In DNA, the CDR3 is TGTGCCAGCAGCTGGGGGGGAACTAGCGGCCAGCCCGGGGAGCTGTTTTTT. This rearrangement joins TRBV7-9 to TRBJ2-2, with TRBD2 matching 8 bases. Germline CDR1 and CDR2: SEHNR and FQNEAQ (reference sequence). There are 17 residues in the CDR3. After removal of 4 bases from V and 6 bases from J, the junction contained 13 bases not matched to a gene.

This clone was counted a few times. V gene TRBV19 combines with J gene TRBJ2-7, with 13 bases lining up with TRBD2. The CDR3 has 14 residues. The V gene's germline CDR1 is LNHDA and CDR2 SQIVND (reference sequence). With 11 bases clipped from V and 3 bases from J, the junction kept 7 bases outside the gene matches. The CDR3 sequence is CAAARTSGSYEQYF. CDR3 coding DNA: TGTGCCGCGGCGCGGACTAGCGGGAGCTACGAGCAGTACTTC.

CDR3: CASRDDQETQYF. DNA of the CDR3: TGTGCCAGCAGGGACGACCAAGAGACCCAGTACTTC. V gene TRBV2 combines with J gene TRBJ2-5, with D hard to call. The CDR3 runs to 12 residues. The V gene lost 6 bases and the J gene lost 0 bases, with 5 bases spanning the gap. Per germline, CDR1 SNHLY and CDR2 FYNNEI.

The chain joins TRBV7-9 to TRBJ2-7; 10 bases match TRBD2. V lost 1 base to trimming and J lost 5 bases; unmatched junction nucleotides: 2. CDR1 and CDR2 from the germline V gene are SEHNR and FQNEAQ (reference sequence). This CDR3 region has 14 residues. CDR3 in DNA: TGTGCCAGCAGCTTAGTAGCGGGAGGTGACGAGCAGTACTTC. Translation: CASSLVAGGDEQYF. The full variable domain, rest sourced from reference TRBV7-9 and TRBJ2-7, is DTGVSQNPRHKITKRGQNVTFRCDPISEHNRLYWYRQTLGQGPEFLTYFQNEAQLEKSRLLSDRFSAERPKGSFSTLEIQRTEQGDSAMYLCASSLVAGGDEQYFGPGTRLTVT.